Below, 20 T cell receptor beta chains from the same sample are listed, as sequenced in a study of T-cell reconstitution after alpha-beta-depleted transplantation in children. Using unique molecular identifiers, the investigators prepared the TCRbeta library. TCRdb reprocessed the PCR reads with MiXCR, giving one entry per CDR3 protein. Seen here are around 370,000 distinct CDR3 sequences, roughly 16% observed once, and the top ten hold roughly 41%. The specimen was PBMCs, mostly from graft donor cells, collected 360 days after TCRalphabeta/CD19-depleted stem cell transplant. The receptors here all came from a male patient between 2 and 10 years old who had a stem cell transplant for acute lymphoblastic leukemia, so the T cells may come from the graft donor.

Many counts were recorded for this clonotype. This chain joins TRBV6-5 and TRBJ2-7; D is undetermined. The CDR3 runs to 13 residues. Trimming cost V 2 bases and J 4 bases, with 9 bases left between them. The germline V gene has CDR1 MNHEY and CDR2 SVGAGI. CDR3 sequence: CASSYGRAYEQYF. The CDR3 DNA reads TGTGCCAGCAGTTACGGTCGGGCGTACGAGCAGTACTTC.

This clonotype has only a few counts. The V and J genes are TRBV20-1 and TRBJ2-5, with 8 bases identical to TRBD2. V gave up 3 bases and J gave up 5 bases; unmatched junction bases: 11. Germline CDR1 is DFQATT and CDR2 is SNEGSKA (reference sequence). The CDR3 sequence is 15 residues long. Written as DNA, the CDR3 is TGCAGTGCTAGTGAGGGTAGCGGGATGGGGGAGACCCAGTACTTC. Encoded protein: CSASEGSGMGETQYF.

A few counts support this clonotype. The chain links TRBV9 to TRBJ2-6; D not resolved. Germline-derived CDR1 and CDR2 are SGDLS and YYNGEE. CDR3 size: 11 residues. Trimming removed 2 bases from V and 10 bases from J, with 4 bases in between. The CDR3 loop is CASSVSNVLTF. The DNA of the CDR3 is TGTGCCAGCAGCGTCTCTAACGTCCTGACTTTC.

The table lists this clonotype with a few counts. V and J are TRBV20-1 and TRBJ1-3; tentative D call: TRBD1 (5 bases). The germline V and J ends were trimmed by 6 bases and 4 bases, with 13 bases remaining between them. In germline, CDR1 is DFQATT, CDR2 SNEGSKA (reference sequence). The CDR3 totals 13 residues. CDR3: CSAPGTVGNTIYF. DNA for the CDR3: TGCAGTGCCCCTGGGACCGTAGGAAACACCATATATTTT.

There are a few counts of this clonotype. The chain combines TRBV4-3 with TRBJ2-1; TRBD1 aligns across 8 bases. With 0 bases clipped from V and 6 bases from J, the junction kept 7 bases outside the gene matches. CDR3 length equals 16 residues. Germline values: CDR1 LGHNA, CDR2 YSLEER. CDR3 region: CASSQDRNRGVNEQFF. The CDR3 nucleotides are TGCGCCAGCAGCCAAGATCGGAACAGGGGGGTCAATGAGCAGTTCTTC.

This clonotype was observed a handful of times. This chain links TRBV7-9 with TRBJ2-1; D is ambiguous. Germline V lookup: CDR1 SEHNR, CDR2 FQNEAQ (reference sequence). This CDR3 is built from 16 residues. Trimming shortened V by 4 bases and J by 0 bases, and 13 bases separated the two germline ends. This chain's CDR3 is CASSSRYGSSYNEQFF. CDR3 nucleotide sequence: TGTGCCAGCAGCTCCCGTTATGGTAGCTCCTACAATGAGCAGTTCTTC.

This clonotype has a handful of counts. CDR3 in DNA: TGCACCCACCGGGTGGGGGATTCACCCCTCCACTTT. Amino acids: CTHRVGDSPLHF. The chain combines TRBV20-1 with TRBJ1-6; TRBD1 is a possible D gene (5 bases). The CDR3 has 12 residues. The germline gives CDR1 DFQATT, CDR2 SNEGSKA (reference sequence).

In its sample, this clonotype was seen a few times. The V call is TRBV4-1, the J call TRBJ2-7; 7 bases agree with TRBD2. Germline V gene sequence: CDR1 MGHRA, CDR2 YSYEKL. Unmatched junction bases numbered 7, after V lost 5 bases and J lost 0 bases. The CDR3 runs to 15 residues. This CDR3 reads CASSSTGLDSYEQYF. The CDR3 nucleotides are TGCGCCAGCAGCTCTACCGGACTAGACTCCTACGAGCAGTACTTC.

This chain joins TRBV28 and TRBJ2-3; 8 nucleotides align to TRBD1. The CDR3 loop spans 15 amino acids. V lost 4 bases and J lost 2; bases outside the gene matches: 5. Germline V CDR1 and CDR2: MDHEN, SYDVKM. The chain's CDR3 is CASSSGGADTDTQYF. Written as DNA, the CDR3 is TGTGCCAGCAGTTCAGGGGGCGCCGACACAGATACGCAGTATTTT.

There are a few counts of this clonotype. The chain carries TRBV3-1 and TRBJ1-4; D uncertain. CDR1 is LGHDT and CDR2 is YNNKEL in the germline V gene (reference sequence). Trimming cost V 0 bases and J 5 bases, with 10 bases left between them. The CDR3 spans 15 residues. This chain's CDR3 is CASSQDAKINEKLFF. Here the CDR3 DNA reads TGTGCCAGCAGCCAAGACGCTAAGATCAATGAAAAACTGTTTTTT.

In this sample, this clonotype turned up many times. One junction end disagrees with the germline gene, perhaps due to a read error. The V gene is TRBV12-3 or TRBV12-4, the J gene TRBJ2-1; D could derive from TRBD1 or TRBD2 (6 bases each). This CDR3 is built from 12 residues. CDR3 coding DNA: TGTGCCAGCAGCTTAGGAGGGGGTGAGCAGTTCTTC. It codes for CASSLGGGEQFF.

This clonotype was found a few times. The chain joins TRBV28 to TRBJ1-2; possibly TRBD1 for D (6 bases). V was shortened by 8 bases and J by 8 bases, with 18 bases between the two germline ends. The CDR3 extends over 13 amino acids. The V gene's germline CDR1 is MDHEN and CDR2 SYDVKM. CDR3 coding DNA: TGTGCCAGCGGCCCCCGGGGGGCATGGGGCTACACCTTC. Translation: CASGPRGAWGYTF.

The chain employs TRBV3-1 and TRBJ2-2; D may be TRBD1 (5 bases). Germline V gene sequence: CDR1 LGHDT, CDR2 YNNKEL (reference sequence). With 2 bases removed from V and 4 bases from J, the gap between germline ends came to 5 bases. This CDR3 is built from 13 residues. CDR3 sequence reads: CASSQRGTGELFF. In DNA, the CDR3 is TGTGCCAGCAGCCAAAGGGGCACCGGGGAGCTGTTTTTT.

This clonotype was detected only a few times. The CDR3 spells CAWDRERTQYF. DNA for the CDR3: TGTGCCTGGGACAGGGAACGTACGCAGTATTTT. The chain uses TRBV30 and TRBJ2-3; 7 positions agree with TRBD1. The length of the CDR3 is 11 residues. CDR1 GTSNPN and CDR2 SVGIG come from the germline V gene (reference sequence). The V gene end was trimmed by 5 bases and the J gene end by 8 bases; junction bases not matched to a gene: 4.

This clonotype has a single count. The CDR3 is CAWSVLAGVGEQYF. CDR3 DNA: TGTGCCTGGAGTGTGTTAGCGGGAGTTGGGGAGCAGTACTTC. The V gene is TRBV30, the J gene TRBJ2-7, with TRBD2 matching over 9 bases. CDR3 length equals 14 residues. The V gene end was trimmed by 0 bases and the J gene end by 7 bases; junction bases not matched to a gene: 7. In germline, CDR1 is GTSNPN, CDR2 SVGIG (reference sequence).

The chain is built from TRBV7-6 and TRBJ2-3, with 10 bases identical to TRBD2. The CDR3 spans 16 residues. Trimming at V came to 5 bases and at J to 6 bases, leaving 11 bases not matched to a gene. The germline gives CDR1 SGHVS, CDR2 FNYEAQ. In DNA form, the CDR3 reads TGTGCCAGCAGCCGCGGGACTAGCGCAGACAGGGATACGCAGTATTTT. Protein: CASSRGTSADRDTQYF.

This chain uses TRBV12-5 with TRBJ1-5; D is ambiguous. The CDR3 loop spans 14 amino acids. The V gene lost 3 bases and the J gene lost 5 bases, with 11 bases spanning the gap. Looked up from germline, CDR1 is LGHNT and CDR2 is FRNRAP. CDR3 loop: CASGFGIRDQPQHF. In DNA, the CDR3 is TGTGCTAGTGGTTTCGGGATACGCGATCAGCCCCAGCATTTT.

This clonotype was counted only a few times. This rearrangement joins TRBV4-1 to TRBJ2-7; perhaps D is TRBD1 or TRBD2 (5 bases each). V was pared by 0 bases and J by 0 bases, with 9 bases between. From germline, CDR1 is MGHRA and CDR2 YSYEKL. The CDR3 contains 15 residues. CDR3 coding DNA: TGCGCCAGCAGCCAAGATTTGGGGGTCTCCTACGAGCAGTACTTC. Its translation: CASSQDLGVSYEQYF.

This clonotype was seen a handful of times. The chain has TRBV20-1 and TRBJ2-7, with D maybe TRBD2 (5 bases). The CDR3 is made up of 14 amino acids. V lost 3 bases and J 4 bases, leaving 16 bases between the germline ends. Germline values: CDR1 DFQATT, CDR2 SNEGSKA (reference sequence). The CDR3, as DNA: TGCAGTGCTAGCCCCTCGGAGGTAGCTTACGAGCAGTACTTC. Encoded protein: CSASPSEVAYEQYF.

This clonotype was counted between two and nine times. This chain joins TRBV5-1 and TRBJ2-7; D unresolved. Germline V gene lookup returns CDR1 SGHRS and CDR2 YFSETQ. The V end lost 4 bases, the J end lost 9 bases, and 14 bases lay between the germline ends. The CDR3 is made up of 12 amino acids. CDR3 amino acids: CASSQDESVQYF. The DNA for the CDR3 is TGCGCCAGCAGCCAGGACGAATCTGTGCAGTACTTC.